This entry lists 25 T cell receptor beta chains sequenced from one sample in a study of radiation and T cells in renal cell carcinoma. The table came from immunoSEQ multiplex PCR; TCRdb's copy has only in-frame clones and leaves some out. The sample has some 95,000 clones, 86% seen once. Time point noted: baseline pretreatment blood. Treatment defined: 15 Gy SBRT to primary tumor, nephrectomy 4 weeks later. The sequences come from blood, collected from a patient whose treatment included radiotherapy and nephrectomy. All receptors come from a man aged 45-60 years with renal cell carcinoma.

The rearrangement links TRBV28 to TRBJ2-3, with D perhaps matching TRBD1 (5 bases). Germline CDR1 reads MDHEN; CDR2 reads SYDVKM. V dropped 6 bases and J dropped 2 bases, with 18 bases sitting between them. This CDR3 is built from 16 residues. This chain's CDR3 is CASSSKTAAYTDTQYF. The CDR3 DNA sequence: TGTGCCAGCAGCTCGAAGACAGCAGCCTACACAGATACGCAGTATTTT.

This clone was recorded only once. The gene calls are TRBV5-1 and TRBJ2-1, with 14 positions matching TRBD2. The V gene end was trimmed by 4 bases and the J gene end by 7 bases; junction bases not matched to a gene: 7. The CDR3 covers 16 residues. The germline V gene encodes CDR1 SGHRS and CDR2 YFSETQ. CDR3 in DNA: TGCGCCAGCAGCCCACCGGGACTAGCGGGAGTGAATGAGCAGTTCTTC. Translation gives CASSPPGLAGVNEQFF. Complete variable domain (other parts from reference TRBV5-1 and TRBJ2-1): KAGVTQTPRYLIKTRGQQVTLSCSPISGHRSVSWYQQTPGQGLQFLFEYFSETQRNKGNFPGRFSGRQFSNSRSEMNVSTLELGDSALYLCASSPPGLAGVNEQFFGPGTRLTVL.

The chain joins TRBV4-1 to TRBJ1-1; D may be TRBD1 (6 bases). This CDR3 is 17 amino acids long. In germline, CDR1 is MGHRA, CDR2 YSYEKL. Trimming removed 4 bases from V and 1 base from J, with 19 bases in between. In DNA, the CDR3 is TGCGCCAGCAGCCGGACTGCCTCAGGGGCCCGGAACACTGAAGCTTTCTTT. Translation gives CASSRTASGARNTEAFF.

V is TRBV5-1 and J is TRBJ2-3; 9 nucleotides agree with TRBD1. The V gene's germline CDR1 is SGHRS and CDR2 YFSETQ. Losses at the gene ends were 0 bases for V and 6 bases for J; bases not matched to a gene: 5. The CDR3 contains 15 residues. In DNA, the CDR3 is TGCGCCAGCAGCTTGGGGACAGGGGCCTCGGATACGCAGTATTTT. This translates into CASSLGTGASDTQYF.

The genes are TRBV5-1 and TRBJ2-5; 7 nucleotides line up with TRBD1. J gave up 5 bases and V 4 bases, and 5 bases lay outside the gene matches. Germline V gene sequence: CDR1 SGHRS, CDR2 YFSETQ. The CDR3 sequence is 13 residues long. The CDR3 coding sequence is TGCGCCAGCAGCGAGGGGGCTGCGGAGACCCAGTACTTC. Its protein is CASSEGAAETQYF.

This chain links TRBV15 with TRBJ2-7; the match to TRBD1 covers 8 bases. CDR3 size: 14 residues. V shed 1 base, J shed 3 bases, and the junction held 2 bases outside the gene matches. Germline CDR1 and CDR2: LNHNV and YYDKDF (reference sequence). Here the CDR3 reads CATSRGDRLYEQYF. In DNA, the CDR3 is TGTGCCACCAGCAGAGGGGACAGGCTCTACGAGCAGTACTTC. Supplemented by reference TRBV15 and TRBJ2-7, the full variable domain reads DAMVIQNPRYQVTQFGKPVTLSCSQTLNHNVMYWYQQKSSQAPKLLFHYYDKDFNNEADTPDNFQSRRPNTSFCFLDIRSPGLGDTAMYLCATSRGDRLYEQYFGPGTRLTVT.

The chain is built from TRBV28 and TRBJ2-5, with 7 bases matching TRBD1. The CDR3 has 14 residues. V was pared by 3 bases and J by 2 bases, with 3 bases of the junction left unmatched. Germline V gene sequence: CDR1 MDHEN, CDR2 SYDVKM. The CDR3 loop reads CASSLGQLQETQYF. The DNA for the CDR3 is TGTGCCAGCAGTTTGGGACAGCTACAAGAGACCCAGTACTTC.

This clone came up once. The rearrangement uses TRBV18 and TRBJ2-5, with 7 bases matching TRBD1. CDR3 length: 16 residues. With 0 bases clipped from V and 4 bases from J, the junction kept 8 bases outside the gene matches. From germline, CDR1 is KGHSH and CDR2 LQKENI. CDR3 coding DNA: TGTGCCAGCTCACCACCTTCGGTGACAGGGAGAGAGACCCAGTACTTC. Amino acids: CASSPPSVTGRETQYF.

The rearrangement joins TRBV28 to TRBJ2-1; the match to TRBD2 covers 8 bases. Losses at the gene ends were 2 bases for V and 10 bases for J; bases not matched to a gene: 4. This CDR3 has 13 amino acids. Per the germline V gene, CDR1 is MDHEN and CDR2 is SYDVKM. For the CDR3, the DNA is TGTGCCAGCAGTTTAGGGGTAGCGGGGGAGCAGTTCTTC. It translates to CASSLGVAGEQFF.

The V call is TRBV28, the J call TRBJ1-4; D is undetermined. Germline V gives CDR1 MDHEN, CDR2 SYDVKM. The CDR3 loop spans 15 amino acids. Trimming shortened V by 2 bases and J by 4 bases, and 11 bases separated the two germline ends. CDR3 protein: CASSLISGGNEKLFF. CDR3 sequence (DNA): TGTGCCAGCAGTTTAATCTCAGGTGGTAATGAAAAACTGTTTTTT.

The chain recombines TRBV7-2 with TRBJ1-1; D is possibly TRBD1 (6 bases). V was trimmed by 0 bases and J by 7 bases, leaving 12 bases between them. This CDR3 region has 14 residues. Germline V gene lookup returns CDR1 SGHTA and CDR2 FQGNSA. CDR3 amino acids: CASSLATGPHEAFF. CDR3 DNA: TGTGCCAGCAGCTTAGCAACAGGGCCCCATGAAGCTTTCTTT.

The chain has TRBV6-5 and TRBJ2-7; TRBD2 matches 9 bases. CDR3 length: 15 residues. J was trimmed by 2 bases and V by 7 bases; bases with no gene match: 9. In germline, CDR1 is MNHEY, CDR2 SVGAGI. This chain's CDR3 is CASTYRREGTYEQYF. In DNA, the CDR3 is TGTGCCAGCACCTACAGGCGGGAGGGGACCTACGAGCAGTACTTC.

The CDR3 protein is CASYLQGDTEAFF. The CDR3 DNA is TGTGCCAGCTATTTACAGGGAGACACTGAAGCTTTCTTT. V gene TRBV6-6 combines with J gene TRBJ1-1; tentative D call: TRBD1 (6 bases). CDR3 size: 13 residues. Germline V gene lookup returns CDR1 MNHNY and CDR2 SVGAGI (reference sequence). V shed 8 bases and J shed 3 bases, with 13 bases lying between them.

The chain combines TRBV5-1 with TRBJ1-3; no clear D gene. This CDR3 comprises 16 residues. V was trimmed by 4 bases and J by 3 bases, leaving 17 bases between them. Germline V gives CDR1 SGHRS, CDR2 YFSETQ. In DNA form, the CDR3 reads TGCGCCAGCAGCGCGGCCGGGCCAGAGGGTGGAAACACCATATATTTT. Amino acid sequence: CASSAAGPEGGNTIYF.

The V gene is TRBV7-2, the J gene TRBJ1-5, with 8 bases that match TRBD1. CDR3 length equals 15 residues. Trimming cost V 0 bases and J 7 bases; bases outside gene matches: 5. Germline values: CDR1 SGHTA, CDR2 FQGNSA. The CDR3 region is CASSLAPTGVQPQHF. CDR3 DNA: TGTGCCAGCAGCTTAGCCCCGACAGGGGTCCAGCCCCAGCATTTT.

This chain joins TRBV7-3 and TRBJ1-6, with D possibly matching TRBD1 (5 bases). CDR1 is SGHTA, CDR2 FQGTGA, per germline. Trimming left V 1 base short and J 7 bases short, with 11 bases between. The CDR3 has 15 residues. DNA of the CDR3: TGTGCCAGCAGCTTAAGGCAGGGACGGAATTCACCCCTCCACTTT. Protein: CASSLRQGRNSPLHF.

This clone was recorded once. The rearrangement joins TRBV6-5 to TRBJ2-5; D is possibly TRBD1 or TRBD2 (5 bases each). Germline CDR1 and CDR2: MNHEY and SVGAGI. The ends were cut back, 4 bases at V and 2 bases at J, with 11 bases in the middle. The CDR3 length is 14 residues. CDR3 in amino acids: CASSLGTYQETQYF. The CDR3 DNA reads TGTGCCAGCAGTTTGGGGACGTATCAAGAGACCCAGTACTTC.

V is TRBV5-1 and J is TRBJ2-7; D perhaps matches TRBD2 (5 bases). This CDR3 has 15 amino acids. The V gene lost 1 base and the J gene lost 0 bases, with 11 bases spanning the gap. Germline V gives CDR1 SGHRS, CDR2 YFSETQ. The CDR3 loop reads CASSLLGSSSYEQYF. CDR3 sequence (DNA): TGCGCCAGCAGCTTGTTGGGGAGTAGCTCCTACGAGCAGTACTTC.

This clone was seen only a few times. Here the CDR3 reads CASSPVRGADTEAFF. DNA of the CDR3: TGTGCCAGCTCCCCAGTACGGGGCGCGGACACTGAAGCTTTCTTT. V is TRBV18 and J is TRBJ1-1; tentatively, D is TRBD1 (5 bases). The ends were cut back, 6 bases at V and 3 bases at J, with 17 bases in the middle. This CDR3 is built from 15 residues. The germline CDR1 and CDR2 sequences are KGHSH and LQKENI.

J is TRBJ2-7 and V is TRBV5-1, with 9 nucleotides matching TRBD1. The trim removed 4 bases at V and 6 bases at J, leaving 8 bases unmatched. The CDR3 is made up of 14 amino acids. The germline V gene encodes CDR1 SGHRS and CDR2 YFSETQ. CDR3 in DNA: TGCGCCAGCAGCCCCCGGGACAGGGCAGGCGAGCAGTACTTC. It codes for CASSPRDRAGEQYF.

V is TRBV6-6 and J is TRBJ1-6; D is ambiguous. From germline, CDR1 is MNHNY and CDR2 SVGAGI (reference sequence). The CDR3 consists of 12 residues. V was trimmed by 7 bases and J by 8 bases, leaving 9 bases between them. The CDR3 protein is CASTKRYSPLHF. The CDR3 DNA reads TGTGCCAGCACTAAGAGGTATTCACCCCTCCACTTT.

This clone was detected once. The V and J genes are TRBV10-2 and TRBJ1-2; the D gene is possibly TRBD1 (5 bases). Per the germline V gene, CDR1 is WSHSY and CDR2 is SAAADI. The V and J ends lost 2 bases and 8 bases respectively, with 15 bases between them. The CDR3 length is 14 residues. CDR3 coding DNA: TGCGCCAGCAGTGAGATTCAGGGATTAGGAGGCTACACCTTC. It translates to CASSEIQGLGGYTF.

The rearrangement joins TRBV27 to TRBJ2-5; 8 positions match TRBD1. This CDR3 region has 13 residues. With V trimmed by 4 bases and J by 2 bases, 0 bases remained unmatched. Germline values: CDR1 MNHEY, CDR2 SMNVEV (reference sequence). CDR3 in amino acids: CASSWDRQETQYF. The CDR3 DNA reads as TGTGCCAGCAGTTGGGACAGGCAAGAGACCCAGTACTTC.

The J gene is TRBJ2-5, the V gene TRBV5-1, with TRBD2 as a possible D gene (6 bases). Trimming removed 3 bases from V and 5 bases from J, with 14 bases in between. Germline V lookup: CDR1 SGHRS, CDR2 YFSETQ. This CDR3 region has 14 residues. CDR3 bases: TGCGCCAGCAGCTCTGTCTCCGGGAGTGAGACCCAGTACTTC. It yields the protein CASSSVSGSETQYF.

The rearrangement uses TRBV6-1 and TRBJ1-1; unclear D gene. Germline V lookup: CDR1 MNHNS, CDR2 SASEGT. The CDR3 has 14 residues. The germline V and J ends were trimmed by 3 bases and 3 bases, with 11 bases remaining between them. The CDR3 loop reads CASSDMGYDTEAFF. In nucleotides, the CDR3 is TGTGCCAGCAGTGATATGGGATACGACACTGAAGCTTTCTTT.